This entry is about one T cell receptor (beta chain). Its antigen remains unidentified. The sample originates from a study of T-cell reconstitution after alpha-beta-depleted transplantation in children. Study-wide points: After transplant, at about two months, alpha-beta T cells were reportedly derived from several hundred expanded graft clones. Where some patients showed high TCRbeta diversity at day 60, it came from recipient T cells and thymic progenitors that had survived. One year post-transplant, T-cell counts and diversity were largely derived from T cells produced anew.

The germline gives CDR1 SEHNR, CDR2 FQNEAQ (reference sequence). CDR3 length equals 14 residues. With V trimmed by 5 bases and J by 6 bases, 3 bases remained unmatched. Molecular barcoding with unique molecular identifiers was used for the TCRbeta library. Using its own MiXCR run on the PCR reads, TCRdb lists one record per CDR3 protein. The sample has about 440,000 distinct CDR3 sequences; over 40% are singletons. Sequencing was performed on PBMCs, taken before TCRalphabeta/CD19-depleted stem cell transplant. The receptor was derived from a girl under 10 years old with aplastic anemia, due to receive a stem cell transplant. J is TRBJ2-1 and V is TRBV7-9, with 11 positions matching TRBD1. This chain's CDR3 is CASSTGTGGNEQFF. The CDR3, as DNA: TGTGCCAGCAGCACGGGGACAGGGGGCAATGAGCAGTTCTTC. Full variable domain (remainder filled in from reference TRBV7-9 and TRBJ2-1): DTGVSQNPRHKITKRGQNVTFRCDPISEHNRLYWYRQTLGQGPEFLTYFQNEAQLEKSRLLSDRFSAERPKGSFSTLEIQRTEQGDSAMYLCASSTGTGGNEQFFGPGTRLTVL.